These 21 T cell receptor beta chains were all obtained from the same sample, sequenced in a study of Graves' ophthalmopathy and Graves' hyperthyroidism. Amplification of TCR beta CDR3 regions used RNA transcripts. HTBI primers were used in a first-round RT-PCR, which preceded a second-round multiplex PCR. TCRdb processed the multiplex PCR reads anew with MiXCR; each CDR3 protein has one entry. The table includes about 660,000 distinct CDR3 sequences, approximately 39% detected once. The sample taken for sequencing was peripheral blood. The receptors stem from an adult man with Graves' ophthalmopathy.

This clonotype was detected a few times. V is TRBV4-3 and J is TRBJ2-2; tentatively, D is TRBD1 (7 bases). This CDR3 region has 16 residues. V was pared by 0 bases and J by 5 bases, with 13 bases between. Germline V gene sequence: CDR1 LGHNA, CDR2 YSLEER. The CDR3 DNA is TGCGCCAGCAGCCAAGACAGGGGGACTCGTACCGGGGAGCTGTTTTTT. It translates to CASSQDRGTRTGELFF.

The J gene is TRBJ1-4, the V gene TRBV2; D is unresolved. The CDR3 sequence is 15 residues long. Germline assignment: CDR1 SNHLY and CDR2 FYNNEI. V was shortened by 1 base and J by 1 base, with 7 bases between the two germline ends. DNA for the CDR3: TGTGCCAGCAGTGAAGAGGGTGGAACTAATGAAAAACTGTTTTTT. Translated, it gives CASSEEGGTNEKLFF. Combining the CDR3 with reference TRBV2 and TRBJ1-4 gives the whole variable domain EPEVTQTPSHQVTQMGQEVILRCVPISNHLYFYWYRQILGQKVEFLVSFYNNEISEKSEIFDDQFSVERPDGSNFTLKIRSTKLEDSAMYFCASSEEGGTNEKLFFGSGTQLSVL.

This clonotype was detected ten times or more. The rearrangement links TRBV7-9 to TRBJ1-1; no clear D gene. V was pared by 5 bases and J by 6 bases, with 16 bases between. The CDR3 totals 14 residues. Germline CDR1 and CDR2: SEHNR and FQNEAQ (reference sequence). CDR3 DNA: TGTGCCAGCAGCCCATTGGGAAGAGTTCCTGAAGCTTTCTTT. Its translation: CASSPLGRVPEAFF.

For this clonotype: This may come from a read error, since a much larger clone is one base off. The chain is built from TRBV7-4 and TRBJ1-3; D gene ambiguous. The germline gives CDR1 SGHVT, CDR2 SQSDAQ. There are 15 residues in the CDR3. CDR3 region: CVSSFLLDSGNTIYF. As DNA, the CDR3 is TGTGTCAGCAGCTTCCTTTTAGACTCTGGAAACACCATATATTTT.

Remarks on this clonotype: A read error is possible here, since a much larger clone lies one base away. Because it lacks the conserved phenylalanine or tryptophan at the end, this CDR3 is likely a read error. This chain links TRBV19 with TRBJ2-7; a possible D gene is TRBD2 (6 bases). Trimming cost V 6 bases and J 4 bases, with 13 bases left between them. The germline CDR1 and CDR2 sequences are LNHDA and SQIVND (reference sequence). The CDR3 sequence is 13 residues long. The DNA of the CDR3 is TGTGCCAGTAGCAAACTAGCAGGGTACGAGCAGTACCTC. Protein sequence: CASSKLAGYEQYL.

In its sample, this clonotype was seen many times. The chain carries TRBV2 and TRBJ2-7; TRBD1 matches 9 bases. The CDR3 covers 12 residues. V gave up 6 bases and J gave up 4 bases; unmatched junction bases: 1. Germline-derived CDR1 and CDR2 are SNHLY and FYNNEI. The CDR3 loop reads CASRTGGYEQYF. In DNA form, the CDR3 reads TGTGCCAGCAGGACAGGGGGGTACGAGCAGTACTTC.

The chain carries TRBV12-3 or TRBV12-4 and TRBJ1-5; no definite D call. There are 15 residues in the CDR3. The V end lost 4 bases, the J end lost 4 bases, and 14 bases lay between the germline ends. The CDR3 is CASSSRLGGNQPQHF. The CDR3 coding sequence is TGTGCCAGCAGTTCCCGGTTGGGTGGGAATCAGCCCCAGCATTTT.

CDR3 sequence reads: CATSRDPGKETQYF. In DNA, the CDR3 is TGTGCCACCAGCAGAGATCCGGGGAAAGAGACCCAGTACTTC. This chain uses TRBV15 with TRBJ2-5, with D perhaps matching TRBD2 (5 bases). Germline lookup yields CDR1 LNHNV and CDR2 YYDKDF (reference sequence). Trimming cost V 0 bases and J 3 bases, with 8 bases left between them. The CDR3 spans 14 residues.

The rearrangement links TRBV6-4 to TRBJ1-2, with no clear D. The CDR3 extends over 14 amino acids. Germline CDR1 MRHNA, CDR2 SNTAGT. The ends were cut back, 6 bases at V and 4 bases at J, with 15 bases in the middle. The CDR3 DNA follows: TGTGCCAGCAGCCAAGGCGAAGGGATCTATGGCTACACCTTC. It codes for CASSQGEGIYGYTF.

This clonotype was counted many times. The chain combines TRBV20-1 with TRBJ1-1, with 8 positions matching TRBD1. V shed 3 bases, J shed 5 bases, and the junction held 2 bases outside the gene matches. This CDR3 is 12 amino acids long. CDR1 is DFQATT, CDR2 SNEGSKA, per germline (reference sequence). The DNA for the CDR3 is TGCAGTGCTAGTTACAGGGGGACTGAAGCTTTCTTT. Amino acid sequence: CSASYRGTEAFF.

The sample holds many counts of this clonotype. The chain has TRBV19 and TRBJ1-1; D gene ambiguous. CDR1 and CDR2 from the germline V gene are LNHDA and SQIVND (reference sequence). The CDR3 contains 12 residues. V was shortened by 6 bases and J by 4 bases, with 9 bases between the two germline ends. CDR3 protein: CASRDDRTEAFF. DNA of the CDR3: TGTGCCAGTAGGGATGACCGCACTGAAGCTTTCTTT.

Many counts were recorded for this clonotype. This chain uses TRBV12-3 or TRBV12-4 with TRBJ1-2; TRBD1 is a possible D gene (6 bases). V dropped 6 bases and J dropped 3 bases, with 11 bases sitting between them. CDR3 length: 13 amino acids. This CDR3 reads CASRGDNYYGYTF. For the CDR3, the DNA is TGTGCCAGCAGGGGGGACAACTACTATGGCTACACCTTC.

CDR3 DNA: TGTGCCAGCAGCCCGGGACTAGCGGGGGACTCCATCGAGCAGTACTTC. This encodes CASSPGLAGDSIEQYF. V gene TRBV14 combines with J gene TRBJ2-7; TRBD2 matches 14 bases. V dropped 4 bases and J dropped 6; count of bases not matched to a gene: 8. CDR3 size: 16 residues. Looked up from germline, CDR1 is SGHDN and CDR2 is FVKESK.

V is TRBV3-1 and J is TRBJ1-5; maybe TRBD1 (5 bases). This CDR3 comprises 15 residues. Germline CDR1 reads LGHDT; CDR2 reads YNNKEL (reference sequence). Trimming stripped 4 bases from V and 4 bases from J, with 14 bases between. The CDR3 DNA reads TGTGCCAGCAGCCTTGGGACGGGGGATAATCAGCCCCAGCATTTT. Translating gives CASSLGTGDNQPQHF.

This clonotype was counted at least ten times. The chain couples TRBV7-9 to TRBJ2-5, with 7 bases aligning to TRBD2. The CDR3 has 15 residues. Germline lookup yields CDR1 SEHNR and CDR2 FQNEAQ (reference sequence). With V trimmed by 5 bases and J by 5 bases, 11 bases remained unmatched. CDR3 in amino acids: CASSLGTTYRETQYF. CDR3 coding DNA: TGTGCCAGCAGCCTCGGGACTACCTACCGGGAGACCCAGTACTTC.

Here the CDR3 DNA reads TGTGCCTGGAGTGGTCTAGCGGGAGTTGGCGGGGAGCTGTTTTTT. Its protein product is CAWSGLAGVGGELFF. The J gene is TRBJ2-2, the V gene TRBV30; TRBD2 matches 10 bases. With V trimmed by 1 base and J by 7 bases, 6 bases remained unmatched. The CDR3 consists of 15 residues. Germline V gives CDR1 GTSNPN, CDR2 SVGIG (reference sequence).

This clonotype has ten or more counts. The chain combines TRBV2 with TRBJ1-5; 7 bases line up with TRBD1. CDR1 and CDR2 (germline): SNHLY, FYNNEI. The junction had 9 bases not matched to a gene; V was cut back by 1 base and J by 6 bases. The CDR3 contains 16 residues. This CDR3 is CASSEGLRTGAQPQHF. The CDR3 DNA follows: TGTGCCAGCAGTGAAGGTTTAAGGACAGGTGCTCAGCCCCAGCATTTT.

This clonotype was counted ten times or more. V usage is TRBV2 and J usage is TRBJ1-2; D uncertain. CDR3 length: 13 residues. The germline V and J ends were trimmed by 10 bases and 7 bases, with 19 bases remaining between them. Germline lookup yields CDR1 SNHLY and CDR2 FYNNEI. CDR3 coding DNA: TGTGCCAACGACCCAGGAGTACATCCTGGCTACACCTTC. Translated, it gives CANDPGVHPGYTF. The entire variable domain, with the rest obtained from reference TRBV2 and TRBJ1-2, is as follows: EPEVTQTPSHQVTQMGQEVILRCVPISNHLYFYWYRQILGQKVEFLVSFYNNEISEKSEIFDDQFSVERPDGSNFTLKIRSTKLEDSAMYFCANDPGVHPGYTFGSGTRLTVV.

Many counts were recorded for this clonotype. The rearrangement links TRBV2 to TRBJ1-5; no clear D gene. The V gene's germline CDR1 is SNHLY and CDR2 FYNNEI. The CDR3 has 16 residues. Trimming pared 0 bases from V and 6 bases from J, leaving 15 bases between. CDR3 protein: CASSEALGVISQPQHF. CDR3 in DNA: TGTGCCAGCAGTGAAGCGCTTGGGGTTATTAGTCAGCCCCAGCATTTT.

This clonotype has at least ten counts. This rearrangement joins TRBV29-1 to TRBJ2-2; possibly TRBD2 for D (5 bases). V lost 1 base to trimming and J lost 6 bases, with 9 bases between them. Per the germline V gene, CDR1 is SQVTM and CDR2 is ANQGSEA. This CDR3 region has 13 residues. The CDR3 loop reads CSVEGTLAGELFF. In DNA form, the CDR3 reads TGCAGCGTTGAAGGGACTCTAGCCGGGGAGCTGTTTTTT.

This clonotype was recorded only once. The V gene is TRBV9, the J gene TRBJ2-7; 9 nucleotides align to TRBD2. TRBJ2-1 matches the DNA end more closely, so the J call is doubtful. Germline V lookup: CDR1 SGDLS, CDR2 YYNGEE. The CDR3 is made up of 15 amino acids. Written as DNA, the CDR3 is TGTGCCAGCAGCTTAAGTAGCGGGGGCCGGGGTGAGCAGTTCTTC. This gives the protein CASSLSSGGRGEQFF.